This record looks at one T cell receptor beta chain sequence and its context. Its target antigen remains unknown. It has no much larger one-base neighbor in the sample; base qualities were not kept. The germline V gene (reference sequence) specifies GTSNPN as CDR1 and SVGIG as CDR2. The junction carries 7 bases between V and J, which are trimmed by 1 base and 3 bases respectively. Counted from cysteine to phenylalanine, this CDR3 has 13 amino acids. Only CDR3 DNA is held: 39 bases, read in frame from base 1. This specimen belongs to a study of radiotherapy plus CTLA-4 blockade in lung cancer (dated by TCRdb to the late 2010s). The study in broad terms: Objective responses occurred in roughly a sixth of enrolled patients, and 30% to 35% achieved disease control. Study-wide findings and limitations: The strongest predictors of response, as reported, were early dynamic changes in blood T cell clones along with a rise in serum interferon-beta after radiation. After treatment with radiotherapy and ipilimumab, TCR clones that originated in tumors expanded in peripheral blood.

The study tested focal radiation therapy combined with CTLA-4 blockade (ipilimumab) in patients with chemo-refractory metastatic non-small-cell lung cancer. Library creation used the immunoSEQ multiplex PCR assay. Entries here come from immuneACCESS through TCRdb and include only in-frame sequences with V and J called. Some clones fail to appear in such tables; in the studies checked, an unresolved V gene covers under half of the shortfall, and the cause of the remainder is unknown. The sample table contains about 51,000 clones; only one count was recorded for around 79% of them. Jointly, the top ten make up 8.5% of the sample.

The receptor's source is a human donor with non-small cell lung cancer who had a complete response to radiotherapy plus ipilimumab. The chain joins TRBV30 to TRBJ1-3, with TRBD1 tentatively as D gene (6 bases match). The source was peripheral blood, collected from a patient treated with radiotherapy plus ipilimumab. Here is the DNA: TGTGCCTGGAGTGCGGGACATGGAAACACCATATATTTT. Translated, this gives CAWSAGHGNTIYF. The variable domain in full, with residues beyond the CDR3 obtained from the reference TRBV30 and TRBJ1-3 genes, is SQTIHQWPATLVQPVGSPLSLECTVEGTSNPNLYWYRQAAGRGLQLLFYSVGIGQISSEVPQNLSASRPQDRQFILSSKKLLLSDSGFYLCAWSAGHGNTIYFGEGSWLTVV.